This T cell receptor (beta chain) was captured by sequencing in a study of blood T cells in healthy people across ages. The germline V and J ends were trimmed by 2 bases and 6 bases, with 15 bases remaining between them. The CDR3 is 15 residues long. It was with a sample-barcoded 5' primer and a J-beta primer mix that a second PCR of roughly 6 to 12 cycles was run. One entry per CDR3 protein, called by TCRdb with MiXCR from the 5' RACE reads. This sample has about 930,000 distinct CDR3 sequences, with roughly 29% found just once. These same records also appear under a second study, on T cells of mothers and their children.

The TCR originated in a woman in her thirties or forties in good health. The V call is TRBV12-3 or TRBV12-4, the J call TRBJ2-3, with unresolved D. Sequencing used blood. The CDR3 DNA sequence: TGTGCCAGCAGTTTAAACTTTATGGCCGCCGATACGCAGTATTTT. Translation: CASSLNFMAADTQYF.